The source of this T cell receptor (beta chain) is a study of CD8 T cells in ankylosing spondylitis. Study-wide results and limits: Reports of some motif variants in reactive arthritis synovial fluid and blood predate this one. Reported data indicate significant enrichment of disease-linked clones within matched ankylosing spondylitis synovial fluid.

Generation of TCR beta libraries employed quantitative 5'-RACE incorporating molecular barcodes. TCRdb recomputed calls from the 5' RACE reads with MiXCR, one row per CDR3 protein. Here the sample spans 130,000 or so distinct CDR3 sequences, 6% to 8.5% being singletons. Details on this clonotype: Its antigen is currently unknown.

CDR1 and CDR2 (germline): SGHTA, FQGTGA. The CDR3 has 13 amino acids. Trimming took 3 bases from V and 5 from J, leaving 8 bases between them. The chain links TRBV7-3 to TRBJ2-1; D not certain. This clonotype was sampled from a male donor with ankylosing spondylitis or in good health (not recorded which). The sequenced material came from blood, either unsorted or a sorted T cell fraction (not recorded which). As DNA, the CDR3 is TGTGCCAGCAGCTTCGACCTAGACAATGAGCAGTTCTTC. This encodes CASSFDLDNEQFF.